This T cell receptor beta chain was captured in a study of blood T cell repertoires in COVID-19. Study-level background: There were acute and convalescent COVID-19 samples, and they came from the United States, Italy and Spain. T cells, B-cell-depleted T cells, or PBMCs supplied cDNA or gDNA.

This clone has just one count. As handled by the study authors: Estimates of nucleated cell counts were drawn from the amplification of reference gene primers. Some clones are missing from TCRdb's copy, which holds only in-frame ones; the method was immunoSEQ multiplex PCR. The V and J calls and the clone size are those of that table, but D and trimming were determined from the DNA. The table lists some 250,000 clones, around 90% of them singletons. The CDR3 runs 16 residues. The germline V gene encodes CDR1 MNHEY and CDR2 SVGEGT. The ends lost 0 bases at V and 4 bases at J; junction bases unmatched: 5.

V usage is TRBV6-2 or TRBV6-3 and J usage is TRBJ2-1; 8 bases are shared with TRBD2. The sequenced material came from peripheral blood. This clonotype was obtained from a woman in her thirties or forties who had recovered from COVID-19. The CDR3 spells CASSYSKRGTYNEQFF. The CDR3 coding sequence is TGTGCCAGCAGTTACTCCAAGCGGGGGACATACAATGAGCAGTTCTTC.